The clone carrying this T cell receptor (beta chain) has at least ten counts. This sample is part of a study of T-cell reconstitution after alpha-beta-depleted transplantation in children. Germline V CDR1 and CDR2: SGHRS, YFSETQ. This CDR3 is 14 amino acids long. Losses at the gene ends were 3 bases for V and 1 base for J; bases not matched to a gene: 1. Library preparation (for TCRbeta) was performed with unique molecular identifiers. TCRdb called the PCR reads again in MiXCR, with one record for every CDR3 protein. The data contain a few hundred thousand distinct CDR3 sequences, about 8.8% of them singletons.

This TCR derives from a human donor who donated a stem cell graft to a child with SCID. The chain combines TRBV5-1 with TRBJ1-1, with 9 nucleotides matching TRBD1. Sample: PBMCs from the stem cell graft donor, taken from the stem cell graft. This chain's CDR3 is CASSSDRGNTEAFF. The CDR3 nucleotides read TGCGCCAGCAGCTCGGACAGGGGGAACACTGAAGCTTTCTTT. The variable domain in full, completed from reference TRBV5-1 and TRBJ1-1, reads KAGVTQTPRYLIKTRGQQVTLSCSPISGHRSVSWYQQTPGQGLQFLFEYFSETQRNKGNFPGRFSGRQFSNSRSEMNVSTLELGDSALYLCASSSDRGNTEAFFGQGTRLTVV.